What follows are 31 T cell receptor beta chains derived from one specimen sequenced in a study of human T cells and chemical hapten exposure. Specified time point: patch test 1, 2 weeks after DPC sensitization. The treatment denotes: therapeutic diphenylcyclopropenone sensitization with weekly scalp DPC. One entry per CDR3 protein results from TCRdb running MiXCR on the RACE reads. The profile shows about 120,000 distinct CDR3 sequences, 12% to 15% of them singletons. Sequencing was performed on whole blood, taken in connection with sensitization to the hapten diphenylcyclopropenone (DPC). The origin of the receptors is a man younger than 30 with alopecia areata. Some clones in this sample may be carry-over from other donors' samples.

V usage is TRBV7-2 and J usage is TRBJ2-5; D may be TRBD2 (6 bases). Trimming cost V 8 bases and J 4 bases, with 14 bases left between them. Germline values: CDR1 SGHTA, CDR2 FQGNSA. CDR3 length: 13 residues. The CDR3 loop is CASGGAGAETQYF. The CDR3 DNA reads as TGTGCCAGCGGCGGGGCTGGTGCAGAGACCCAGTACTTC.

The genes are TRBV6-5 and TRBJ2-3; perhaps TRBD2 as D (6 bases). In germline, CDR1 is MNHEY, CDR2 SVGAGI. The CDR3 is made up of 15 amino acids. V was pared by 4 bases and J by 7 bases, with 18 bases between. CDR3 residues: CASSSLAGPPNTQYF. The CDR3 nucleotides read TGTGCCAGCAGTTCCCTGGCGGGGCCCCCCAATACGCAGTATTTT.

This clonotype was counted only a few times. The genes are TRBV4-3 and TRBJ2-1, with D perhaps being TRBD1 or TRBD2 (7 bases each). Trimming left V 0 bases short and J 4 bases short, with 16 bases between. Germline V gene lookup returns CDR1 LGHNA and CDR2 YSLEER. CDR3 size: 17 residues. The CDR3 sequence is CASSQEGAGGGYNEQFF. The CDR3 DNA reads TGCGCCAGCAGCCAAGAAGGTGCAGGGGGGGGTTACAATGAGCAGTTCTTC.

This clonotype was seen a few times. The CDR3 DNA reads as TGTGCCAGCAGTGATCCCTCAACTAATGAAAAACTGTTTTTT. Translated: CASSDPSTNEKLFF. The chain combines TRBV2 with TRBJ1-4; no firm D call. Trimming pared 3 bases from V and 0 bases from J, leaving 5 bases between. The germline V gene has CDR1 SNHLY and CDR2 FYNNEI. The CDR3 totals 14 residues.

The gene calls are TRBV11-1 and TRBJ1-1, with D hard to call. The CDR3 is 14 amino acids. The germline V and J ends were trimmed by 1 base and 1 base, with 7 bases remaining between them. The germline V gene encodes CDR1 SGHAT and CDR2 FQDESV (reference sequence). The DNA for the CDR3 is TGTGCCAGCAGCTTAGAGCGTTGGAACACTGAAGCTTTCTTT. Amino acid sequence: CASSLERWNTEAFF.

This clonotype was found a few times. CDR3 DNA sequence: TGTGCCAGCAGAGGGGGGCCAGCGGCGGGGGACCAAGAGACCCAGTACTTC. The encoded protein is CASRGGPAAGDQETQYF. The chain recombines TRBV2 with TRBJ2-5, with a possible D match to TRBD2 (7 bases). CDR1 and CDR2 from the germline V gene are SNHLY and FYNNEI. CDR3 size: 17 residues. V shed 6 bases and J shed 0 bases, with 20 bases lying between them.

The chain has TRBV5-4 and TRBJ1-4; 8 nucleotides match TRBD1. V lost 4 bases, J lost 8 bases, and 10 bases stayed unmatched. CDR1 and CDR2 from the germline V gene are SGHNT and YYREEE (reference sequence). The CDR3 loop spans 15 amino acids. CDR3 region: CASSAPGGVGEKLFF. The CDR3 DNA reads TGTGCCAGCAGCGCGCCAGGGGGCGTTGGGGAAAAACTGTTTTTT. Full variable domain (outside the CDR3, taken from reference TRBV5-4 and TRBJ1-4): ETGVTQSPTHLIKTRGQQVTLRCSSQSGHNTVSWYQQALGQGPQFIFQYYREEENGRGNFPPRFSGLQFPNYSSELNVNALELDDSALYLCASSAPGGVGEKLFFGSGTQLSVL.

This clonotype was recorded at least ten times. The rearrangement uses TRBV10-3 and TRBJ1-4; no reliable D call. Looked up from germline, CDR1 is ENHRY and CDR2 is SYGVKD. Trimming shortened V by 4 bases and J by 8 bases, and 11 bases separated the two germline ends. The CDR3 has 13 residues. The CDR3 DNA is TGTGCCATCAGTGTAGGAGGAGGGGAAAAACTGTTTTTT. This codes for CAISVGGGEKLFF.

As DNA, the CDR3 is TGTGCCAGCAGTGAAACTCAAGCCAAAAACATTCAGTACTTC. Translating it yields CASSETQAKNIQYF. The genes are TRBV6-1 and TRBJ2-4; D ambiguous. There are 14 residues in the CDR3. V was trimmed by 2 bases and J by 0 bases, leaving 5 bases between them. Per the germline V gene, CDR1 is MNHNS and CDR2 is SASEGT.

Only a few counts were recorded for this clonotype. The chain carries TRBV10-3 and TRBJ2-2; D not certain. V was pared by 0 bases and J by 3 bases, with 20 bases between. CDR1 ENHRY and CDR2 SYGVKD come from the germline V gene. The CDR3 spans 19 residues. This CDR3 is CAISESPARSPLDTGELFF. The CDR3 DNA reads TGTGCCATCAGTGAGTCTCCCGCCCGAAGTCCTCTAGACACCGGGGAGCTGTTTTTT.

The V gene is TRBV10-2, the J gene TRBJ1-2; D is undetermined. The CDR3 runs 16 residues. The V end lost 7 bases, the J end lost 4 bases, and 22 bases lay between the germline ends. Germline V lookup: CDR1 WSHSY, CDR2 SAAADI. Written as DNA, the CDR3 is TGCGCCAGCAAATCCCTCCGGGGAAATGGTTCCTATGGCTACACCTTC. It translates to CASKSLRGNGSYGYTF.

The chain has TRBV7-9 and TRBJ1-3; TRBD1 matches at 8 bases. V lost 5 bases, J lost 3 bases, and 6 bases stayed unmatched. Looked up from germline, CDR1 is SEHNR and CDR2 is FQNEAQ (reference sequence). CDR3 length: 15 residues. CDR3 residues: CASSTGQADGNTIYF. CDR3 nucleotides: TGTGCCAGCAGCACGGGACAGGCTGATGGAAACACCATATATTTT.

The sample holds a few counts of this clonotype. The J gene is TRBJ1-2, the V gene TRBV3-1; D gene ambiguous. Germline V gene lookup returns CDR1 LGHDT and CDR2 YNNKEL (reference sequence). Between the trimmed V and J ends, which lost 1 base and 8 bases, there was a span of 11 bases. This CDR3 contains 13 residues. The CDR3 spells CASSQASRVGYTF. The CDR3 DNA follows: TGTGCCAGCAGCCAAGCATCGAGGGTAGGCTACACCTTC.

The genes are TRBV7-3 and TRBJ2-2, with 7 bases fitting TRBD1. The germline V gene encodes CDR1 SGHTA and CDR2 FQGTGA. Trimming removed 5 bases from V and 3 bases from J; junction bases left unmatched: 0. There are 13 residues in the CDR3. The CDR3 nucleotides are TGTGCCAGCAGCACAGGGGACACCGGGGAGCTGTTTTTT. Translated, it gives CASSTGDTGELFF. Full variable domain (rest looked up from reference TRBV7-3 and TRBJ2-2): GAGVSQTPSNKVTEKGKYVELRCDPISGHTALYWYRQSLGQGPEFLIYFQGTGAADDSGLPNDRFFAVRPEGSVSTLKIQRTERGDSAVYLCASSTGDTGELFFGEGSRLTVL.

The chain recombines TRBV3-1 with TRBJ2-7, with TRBD2 as a possible D gene (5 bases). Germline CDR1 is LGHDT and CDR2 is YNNKEL (reference sequence). The CDR3 loop spans 13 amino acids. Trimming took off 1 base at V and 4 bases at J, with 8 bases between the two ends. The CDR3 loop is CASSQGLAYEQYF. Here the CDR3 DNA reads TGTGCCAGCAGCCAAGGATTAGCGTACGAGCAGTACTTC.

This clonotype was seen only a few times. V gene TRBV21-1 combines with J gene TRBJ2-6. TRBV21-1 is an annotated pseudogene. The CDR3 is made up of 16 amino acids. The CDR3 DNA is TGTGCCAGCAGCAAAAGTAGAGGCTCTGGGGCCAACGTCCTGACTTTC. Translation gives CASSKSRGSGANVLTF.

The genes are TRBV5-1 and TRBJ2-5; D possibly corresponds to TRBD1 (5 bases). From germline, CDR1 is SGHRS and CDR2 YFSETQ. V dropped 0 bases and J dropped 3 bases, with 9 bases sitting between them. The CDR3 contains 14 residues. CDR3 bases: TGCGCCAGCAGCTTGGGGGTGACAGAAGAGACCCAGTACTTC. The encoded protein is CASSLGVTEETQYF.

The chain has TRBV7-8 and TRBJ1-6; D is possibly TRBD1 (6 bases). With 7 bases removed from V and 3 bases from J, the gap between germline ends came to 7 bases. The CDR3 length is 13 residues. CDR1 SGHVS and CDR2 FQNEAQ come from the germline V gene. DNA for the CDR3: TGTGCCAGCAAGACAGGCTATAATTCACCCCTCCACTTT. This sequence encodes CASKTGYNSPLHF.

This clonotype was seen a handful of times. The chain has TRBV4-3 and TRBJ2-1, with TRBD2 identical over 13 bases. V dropped 6 bases and J dropped 3; count of bases not matched to a gene: 11. CDR3 length: 18 amino acids. CDR1 is LGHNA and CDR2 is YSLEER in the germline V gene. Written as DNA, the CDR3 is TGCGCCAGCAGTCCAGGACTAGCGGGGGCAGAAAGCTACAATGAGCAGTTCTTC. Amino acid sequence: CASSPGLAGAESYNEQFF.

This clonotype has a count of ten or more. J is TRBJ2-7 and V is TRBV29-1; no reliable D call. The CDR3 sequence is 12 residues long. Germline CDR1 and CDR2: SQVTM and ANQGSEA. Trimming stripped 4 bases from V and 3 bases from J, with 10 bases between. The CDR3 bases are TGCAGCGTTGTGTCCAGAGACTACGAGCAGTACGTC. Protein product: CSVVSRDYEQYV.

This clonotype occurred many times. The gene calls are TRBV7-3 and TRBJ2-2; the D call may be TRBD1 or TRBD2 (6 bases each). Germline values: CDR1 SGHTA, CDR2 FQGTGA. The V gene lost 3 bases and the J gene lost 0 bases, with 11 bases spanning the gap. The CDR3 is 16 amino acids. CDR3 sequence: CASSFGGAPNTGELFF. The DNA of the CDR3 is TGTGCCAGCAGCTTCGGGGGCGCGCCGAACACCGGGGAGCTGTTTTTT.

The chain is built from TRBV28 and TRBJ2-1; D is ambiguous. V gave up 6 bases and J gave up 1 base, with 13 bases separating them. Germline values: CDR1 MDHEN, CDR2 SYDVKM. The CDR3 totals 15 residues. This chain's CDR3 is CASSPLDRSYNEQFF. In DNA form, the CDR3 reads TGTGCCAGCAGCCCTCTAGATCGGTCCTACAATGAGCAGTTCTTC. The complete variable domain, with remaining parts taken from reference TRBV28 and TRBJ2-1, reads DVKVTQSSRYLVKRTGEKVFLECVQDMDHENMFWYRQDPGLGLRLIYFSYDVKMKEKGDIPEGYSVSREKKERFSLILESASTNQTSMYLCASSPLDRSYNEQFFGPGTRLTVL.

The rearrangement uses TRBV10-3 and TRBJ1-4; D ambiguous. The CDR3 is 15 residues long. Germline V gives CDR1 ENHRY, CDR2 SYGVKD. V was cut by 4 bases and J by 0 bases, with 9 bases left in between. The CDR3 DNA reads as TGTGCCATCAGTGCGGGAGGGCCAACTAATGAAAAACTGTTTTTT. It yields the protein CAISAGGPTNEKLFF.

The chain joins TRBV7-2 to TRBJ2-1; 15 bases line up with TRBD2. V shed 5 bases and J 4 bases; nucleotides not matched to a gene: 6. The germline gives CDR1 SGHTA, CDR2 FQGNSA. The CDR3 has 17 residues. Written as DNA, the CDR3 is TGTGCCAGCAGCCGTGGACTAGCGGGGGGGCGTTACAATGAGCAGTTCTTC. Translated: CASSRGLAGGRYNEQFF.

This clonotype has a handful of counts. This sequence joins TRBV28 and TRBJ2-1; 11 nucleotides match TRBD2. The CDR3 runs to 16 residues. Germline-derived CDR1 and CDR2 are MDHEN and SYDVKM. J gave up 4 bases and V 5 bases, and 7 bases lay outside the gene matches. The chain's CDR3 is CASSAGLAGGYNEQFF. Written as DNA, the CDR3 is TGTGCCAGCAGTGCCGGACTAGCGGGTGGATACAATGAGCAGTTCTTC.

The V gene is TRBV7-9, the J gene TRBJ2-6, with a weak D call TRBD2 (5 bases). V was pared by 1 base and J by 0 bases, with 10 bases between. The CDR3 is 17 residues long. CDR1 and CDR2 from the germline V gene are SEHNR and FQNEAQ (reference sequence). The CDR3, as DNA: TGTGCCAGCAGCTTAGTGTCAGGAGGCTCTGGGGCCAACGTCCTGACTTTC. Translating gives CASSLVSGGSGANVLTF.

In its sample, this clonotype was seen many times. The chain links TRBV6-6 to TRBJ2-5; no reliable D call. Germline-derived CDR1 and CDR2 are MNHNY and SVGAGI (reference sequence). V was pared by 2 bases and J by 3 bases, with 7 bases between. The CDR3 spans 13 residues. Here the CDR3 reads CASSYIREETQYF. The CDR3 DNA reads TGTGCCAGCAGTTACATCCGCGAAGAGACCCAGTACTTC.

This clonotype was counted only a few times. J is TRBJ1-6 and V is TRBV20-1; TRBD1 aligns across 8 bases. Germline V gives CDR1 DFQATT, CDR2 SNEGSKA (reference sequence). With 6 bases clipped from V and 7 bases from J, the junction kept 5 bases outside the gene matches. The CDR3 has 13 residues. CDR3 residues: CSAPQGDNSPLHF. CDR3 sequence (DNA): TGCAGTGCGCCACAGGGGGACAATTCACCCCTCCACTTT.

There are many counts of this clonotype. V is TRBV7-8 and J is TRBJ1-2; tentatively, D is TRBD1 (5 bases). Germline loops: CDR1 SGHVS, CDR2 FQNEAQ. This CDR3 is built from 14 residues. Trimming shortened V by 5 bases and J by 0 bases, and 10 bases separated the two germline ends. The CDR3 nucleotides are TGTGCCAGCAGCGGCAGGGTTACTAACTATGGCTACACCTTC. Protein product: CASSGRVTNYGYTF.

This clonotype was picked up many times. This sequence joins TRBV6-6 and TRBJ2-6; no firm D call. Trimming stripped 2 bases from V and 3 bases from J, with 8 bases between. Germline V gene lookup returns CDR1 MNHNY and CDR2 SVGAGI (reference sequence). This CDR3 is 15 amino acids long. The CDR3 nucleotides read TGTGCCAGCAGTTACACATCCTATGGGGCCAACGTCCTGACTTTC. Translated: CASSYTSYGANVLTF.

This clonotype appeared many times. The CDR3 reads CASSQLPVDLYEQYF. The CDR3 nucleotides are TGCGCCAGCAGCCAACTCCCCGTGGACCTCTACGAGCAGTACTTC. V gene TRBV4-1 combines with J gene TRBJ2-7; no reliable D call. The V gene lost 2 bases and the J gene lost 3 bases, with 14 bases spanning the gap. The CDR3 runs 15 residues. Germline V gene sequence: CDR1 MGHRA, CDR2 YSYEKL.